This T cell receptor (beta chain) emerged from a study of T cells in Graves' hyperthyroidism and ophthalmopathy. The sample holds many counts of this clonotype. Its antigen remains unidentified. The CDR3 extends over 19 amino acids. Germline CDR1 is SNHLY and CDR2 is FYNNEI. The V and J ends lost 7 bases and 5 bases, in that order; junction bases with no gene match: 20. It was RNA transcripts that yielded the amplified TCR beta CDR3 regions. TCR CDR3 underwent first-round RT-PCR with the HTBI primer set. TCRdb reprocessed the multiplex PCR reads with MiXCR, giving one entry per CDR3 protein. The sample holds roughly 750,000 distinct CDR3 sequences, around 17% seen once. General observations from the study: A 13 V-J model separated ophthalmopathy from stable hyperthyroidism.

Among the patients, aged 18 to 65, hyperthyroidism was newly diagnosed and had lasted under 2 months. Out of 8.5 to 10 ml of fresh peripheral blood came the PBMCs. The specimen was blood. The receptor was isolated from a man younger than 35 with Graves' hyperthyroidism. V usage is TRBV2 and J usage is TRBJ2-1; TRBD1 aligns across 10 bases. The CDR3 protein is CASKGPPFGPGQGNNEQFF. The DNA of the CDR3 is TGTGCCAGCAAGGGACCACCTTTCGGACCGGGACAGGGGAACAATGAGCAGTTCTTC.